Below, one T cell receptor beta chain is given with its context. This was a deep-level run. Profiled with immunoSEQ multiplex PCR; TCRdb holds only in-frame clones, not every one. The sample shows about 2.1 million clones, around 93% of them seen only once. The sample comes from a study of shared clonotypes between healthy human individuals. It was CD45RO-negative cells, positively selected for CCR7, that made up naive CD8 cells, with terminally differentiated effector memory CD45RA+ cells excluded. V shed 0 bases, J shed 3 bases, and the junction held 8 bases outside the gene matches. Germline V gene lookup returns CDR1 SGDLS and CDR2 YYNGEE. There are 16 residues in the CDR3.

The gene calls are TRBV9 and TRBJ2-7; 8 bases line up with TRBD2. The sequence derives from a man younger than 35 in good health. Some clones in this sample may be carry-over from other donors' samples. The sample comprised naive CD8+ T cells from PBMCs. CDR3 in amino acids: CASSVASSGSGYEQYF. CDR3 coding DNA: TGTGCCAGCAGCGTAGCTAGCAGCGGGAGCGGCTACGAGCAGTACTTC.